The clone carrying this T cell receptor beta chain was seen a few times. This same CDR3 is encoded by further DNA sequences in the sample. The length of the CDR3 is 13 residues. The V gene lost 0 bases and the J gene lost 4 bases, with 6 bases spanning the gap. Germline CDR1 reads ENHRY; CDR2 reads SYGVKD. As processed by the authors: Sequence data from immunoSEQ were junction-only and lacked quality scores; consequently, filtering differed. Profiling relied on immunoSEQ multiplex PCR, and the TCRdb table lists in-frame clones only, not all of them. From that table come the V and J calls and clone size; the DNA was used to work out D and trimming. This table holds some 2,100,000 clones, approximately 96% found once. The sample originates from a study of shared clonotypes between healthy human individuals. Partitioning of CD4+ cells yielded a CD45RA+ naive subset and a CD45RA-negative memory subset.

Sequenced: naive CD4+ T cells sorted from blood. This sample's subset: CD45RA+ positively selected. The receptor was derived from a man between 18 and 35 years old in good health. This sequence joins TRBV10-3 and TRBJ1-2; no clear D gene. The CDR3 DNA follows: TGTGCCATCAGTGAGTCTGAGGTCTATGGCTACACCTTC. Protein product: CAISESEVYGYTF.